This entry lists 10 T cell receptor beta chains sequenced from one sample in a study of beta chain features in type 1 diabetes (dated by TCRdb to between 2017 and 2018). Libraries were built with the immunoSEQ multiplex PCR assay. All of the isolated RNA was reverse transcribed with the High Capacity cDNA Reverse Transcription Kit, so expressed TCRB transcripts were sequenced. Here the immuneACCESS table is served through TCRdb, limited to in-frame sequences with V and J called. Missing clones are a known gap in these copies; in checked studies unresolved V genes cover under half, and the rest lacks a known reason. This sample has just over 450,000 clones in its table, and 25% to 35% of those were observed once. Jointly, the top ten make up 0.05% to 0.065% of the sample. Sequenced material: naive CD4+ T cells from blood. This specimen's cell subset or site label, interpreted: true naive CD4+ T cells. All receptors derive from a man between 18 and 29 years old in good health.

This clone was detected only a few times. The V and J genes are TRBV13 and TRBJ2-7; 14 bases align to TRBD2. The V gene end was trimmed by 4 bases and the J gene end by 5 bases; junction bases not matched to a gene: 1. This CDR3 has 14 amino acids. Germline CDR1 reads PRHDT; CDR2 reads FYEKMQ (reference sequence). The CDR3 sequence: CASSSGLAGDEQYF. DNA of the CDR3: TGTGCCAGCAGCTCGGGACTAGCGGGAGACGAGCAGTACTTC.

The chain recombines TRBV30 with TRBJ2-2, with D possibly being TRBD1 (5 bases). The CDR3 covers 16 residues. V was cut by 5 bases and J by 1 base, with 17 bases left in between. CDR1 and CDR2 (germline): GTSNPN, SVGIG (reference sequence). CDR3 DNA: TGTGCCTGGGACCCCCGACGAGACAGGAACACCGGGGAGCTGTTTTTT. Amino acids: CAWDPRRDRNTGELFF.

This CDR3 reads CASSLVITGFQETQYF. The CDR3 nucleotides read TGTGCCAGCAGCCTGGTGATTACCGGGTTCCAAGAGACCCAGTACTTC. The chain links TRBV7-6 to TRBJ2-5; D is unresolved. V was shortened by 5 bases and J by 1 base, with 17 bases between the two germline ends. This CDR3 is 16 amino acids long. The germline V gene has CDR1 SGHVS and CDR2 FNYEAQ. Drawing the rest from reference TRBV7-6 and TRBJ2-5, the complete variable domain is GAGVSQSPRYKVTKRGQDVALRCDPISGHVSLYWYRQALGQGPEFLTYFNYEAQQDKSGLPNDRFSAERPEGSISTLTIQRTEQRDSAMYRCASSLVITGFQETQYFGPGTRLLVL.

This clone was recorded a few times. The rearrangement links TRBV4-2 to TRBJ2-3, with TRBD2 identical over 9 bases. CDR3 length: 15 residues. Germline lookup yields CDR1 LGHNA and CDR2 YNFKEQ. V shed 4 bases and J 2 bases; nucleotides not matched to a gene: 4. CDR3: CASSPSSGDTDTQYF. In DNA form, the CDR3 reads TGTGCCAGCAGCCCTTCTAGCGGGGACACAGATACGCAGTATTTT.

The chain joins TRBV13 to TRBJ1-1, with no clear D. V shed 3 bases and J shed 4 bases, with 9 bases lying between them. Germline V gene sequence: CDR1 PRHDT, CDR2 FYEKMQ (reference sequence). This CDR3 contains 13 residues. The CDR3 DNA sequence: TGTGCCAGCAGCTTCGGGCTGGGCACTGAAGCTTTCTTT. Encoded protein: CASSFGLGTEAFF.

Details on this clone: This sample also contains other DNA sequences that code for the same CDR3. The V and J genes are TRBV5-6 and TRBJ2-1; no reliable D call. Germline CDR1 SGHDT, CDR2 YYEEEE. The CDR3 is made up of 12 amino acids. V was shortened by 2 bases and J by 8 bases, with 8 bases between the two germline ends. DNA for the CDR3: TGTGCCAGCAGCTTAGTGGGCTATGAGCAGTTCTTC. It codes for CASSLVGYEQFF.

The chain links TRBV7-9 to TRBJ1-4; the D gene is possibly TRBD1 (5 bases). Germline V gene lookup returns CDR1 SEHNR and CDR2 FQNEAQ (reference sequence). This CDR3 is 14 amino acids long. With 5 bases removed from V and 5 bases from J, the gap between germline ends came to 12 bases. The DNA of the CDR3 is TGTGCCAGCAGCCGGGGACCGACCAATGAAAAACTGTTTTTT. It codes for CASSRGPTNEKLFF.

The chain has TRBV5-1 and TRBJ2-7; 9 positions agree with TRBD1. Germline V CDR1 and CDR2: SGHRS, YFSETQ. Trimming cost V 3 bases and J 4 bases; bases outside gene matches: 11. This CDR3 spans 16 amino acids. The CDR3 region is CASSSMPGTGWYEQYF. In DNA form, the CDR3 reads TGCGCCAGCAGCTCCATGCCCGGGACAGGGTGGTACGAGCAGTACTTC.

This clone has just a few counts. V and J are TRBV10-1 and TRBJ2-5; possible D gene TRBD2, 5 bases. The CDR3 spans 13 residues. Germline loops: CDR1 WNHNN, CDR2 SYGVQD (reference sequence). Trimming left V 3 bases short and J 5 bases short, with 10 bases between. In DNA, the CDR3 is TGCGCCAGCAGTGAAGCGGATAGGGAGACCCAGTACTTC. Its protein product is CASSEADRETQYF.

The J gene is TRBJ2-5, the V gene TRBV29-1, with 7 bases matching TRBD1. The CDR3 has 13 amino acids. The J segment lost 0 bases and the V segment lost 7 bases, leaving 5 bases of the junction unmatched. The germline CDR1 and CDR2 sequences are SQVTM and ANQGSEA. In DNA, the CDR3 is TGCAGCGGACTCGGACAGGACCAAGAGACCCAGTACTTC. Protein: CSGLGQDQETQYF.